This passage covers 27 T cell receptor beta chains from one sample sequenced in a study of blood T cell repertoires in COVID-19. Libraries were prepared by immunoSEQ multiplex PCR; TCRdb keeps only in-frame clonotypes and omits some of them. The sample includes 120,000 or so clones, under 90% of them seen just once. The sample comprised peripheral blood. These receptors came from a man aged 55 to 70 with acute or convalescent COVID-19.

The V gene is TRBV10-3, the J gene TRBJ2-3; 7 bases are a match to TRBD2. Germline V CDR1 and CDR2: ENHRY, SYGVKD. The CDR3 runs to 15 residues. V lost 8 bases, J lost 1 base, and 9 bases stayed unmatched. CDR3 DNA sequence: TGTGCCATCGGAGGACTAGGAGGGGGCACAGATACGCAGTATTTT. It specifies CAIGGLGGGTDTQYF.

This clone was found once. The chain employs TRBV28 and TRBJ1-2; no clear D. Trimming shortened V by 2 bases and J by 8 bases, and 12 bases separated the two germline ends. The CDR3 consists of 13 residues. Per the germline V gene, CDR1 is MDHEN and CDR2 is SYDVKM. The CDR3: CASSLGWQEGYTF. CDR3 sequence (DNA): TGTGCCAGCAGTTTAGGTTGGCAGGAAGGCTACACCTTC.

The rearrangement joins TRBV27 to TRBJ2-2; possible D gene TRBD2, 6 bases. Germline V gene lookup returns CDR1 MNHEY and CDR2 SMNVEV (reference sequence). The CDR3 length is 16 residues. Trimming stripped 5 bases from V and 7 bases from J, with 20 bases between. The CDR3 sequence: CASSPRWPGRDGELFF. The CDR3 DNA is TGTGCCAGCAGTCCCCGGTGGCCAGGGCGGGACGGGGAGCTGTTTTTT.

The rearrangement links TRBV19 to TRBJ2-5, with TRBD1 identical over 8 bases. The CDR3 covers 16 residues. Germline V gives CDR1 LNHDA, CDR2 SQIVND (reference sequence). The V segment lost 2 bases and the J segment 5 bases; nucleotides outside the gene matches: 10. The DNA for the CDR3 is TGTGCCAGTAGTATAAAGGGGACAGGAGGTTGGGAGACCCAGTACTTC. Its translation is CASSIKGTGGWETQYF.

This chain joins TRBV3-1 (or the pseudogene TRBV3-2) and TRBJ2-3; 10 bases match TRBD1. The CDR3 has 16 residues. Germline V CDR1 and CDR2: LGHDT, YNNKEL (reference sequence). V was clipped by 4 bases and J by 4 bases; unmatched bases: 8. In nucleotides, the CDR3 is TGTGCCAGCAGCCCAGTGGGGACAGGGGAAGCAGATACGCAGTATTTT. It encodes CASSPVGTGEADTQYF.

The chain is built from TRBV5-6 and TRBJ1-4; maybe TRBD1 (5 bases). Germline V gene data show CDR1 as SGHDT and CDR2 as YYEEEE. This CDR3 contains 15 residues. Trimming pared 4 bases from V and 5 bases from J, leaving 15 bases between. The CDR3 sequence: CASSRRQGGNEKLFF. The CDR3 DNA reads as TGTGCCAGCAGCAGGAGGCAGGGAGGGAATGAAAAACTGTTTTTT.

The CDR3 here is CAWSGDLLREQYF. The DNA for the CDR3 is TGTGCCTGGAGTGGGGACTTACTTCGGGAGCAGTACTTC. V gene TRBV30 combines with J gene TRBJ2-7; weak D call: TRBD2 (6 bases). V was trimmed by 1 base and J by 7 bases, leaving 14 bases between them. The CDR3 totals 13 residues. The germline V gene has CDR1 GTSNPN and CDR2 SVGIG (reference sequence).

The chain recombines TRBV19 with TRBJ2-3; 7 positions agree with TRBD2. J gave up 0 bases and V 0 bases, and 3 bases lay outside the gene matches. There are 16 residues in the CDR3. The V gene's germline CDR1 is LNHDA and CDR2 SQIVND (reference sequence). CDR3 nucleotide sequence: TGTGCCAGTAGTATAGAAGCGGGAACTAGCACAGATACGCAGTATTTT. Translated, it gives CASSIEAGTSTDTQYF.

The chain carries TRBV18 and TRBJ2-5, with D possibly being TRBD2 (5 bases). In germline, CDR1 is KGHSH, CDR2 LQKENI. V dropped 5 bases and J dropped 4 bases, with 8 bases sitting between them. This CDR3 is built from 12 residues. The CDR3: CASSDRGETQYF. In nucleotides, the CDR3 is TGTGCCAGCTCAGATCGGGGAGAGACCCAGTACTTC. Based on the CDR3 plus reference TRBV18 and TRBJ2-5, the full variable domain is NAGVMQNPRHLVRRRGQEARLRCSPMKGHSHVYWYRQLPEEGLKFMVYLQKENIIDESGMPKERFSAEFPKEGPSILRIQQVVRGDSAAYFCASSDRGETQYFGPGTRLLVL.

The J gene is TRBJ2-7, the V gene TRBV7-6; the match to TRBD1 covers 9 bases. Germline CDR1 reads SGHVS; CDR2 reads FNYEAQ. This CDR3 contains 16 residues. Germline trimming cut 1 base from V and 2 bases from J; bases unmatched to any gene: 6. The CDR3 region has the DNA TGTGCCAGCAGCTTAGATACGGGACAGGGAACCTACGAGCAGTACTTC. Translation: CASSLDTGQGTYEQYF. The whole variable domain, filled in from reference TRBV7-6 and TRBJ2-7, reads GAGVSQSPRYKVTKRGQDVALRCDPISGHVSLYWYRQALGQGPEFLTYFNYEAQQDKSGLPNDRFSAERPEGSISTLTIQRTEQRDSAMYRCASSLDTGQGTYEQYFGPGTRLTVT.

This clone was seen only a few times. V gene TRBV18 combines with J gene TRBJ2-7, with TRBD2 matching 9 bases. The germline V gene has CDR1 KGHSH and CDR2 LQKENI. Trimming took 0 bases from V and 3 from J; bases not matched to a gene: 6. The CDR3 has 16 amino acids. The CDR3 DNA is TGTGCCAGCTCACCACCTGGGACTAGCAGACTCTACGAGCAGTACTTC. The encoded protein is CASSPPGTSRLYEQYF.

The J gene is TRBJ2-1, the V gene TRBV7-2; D is undetermined. This CDR3 region has 15 residues. V lost 5 bases, J lost 8 bases, and 19 bases lay in between. Germline CDR1 SGHTA, CDR2 FQGNSA. CDR3 nucleotides: TGTGCCAGCAGCCTTAGGAGCTACCGCGTGGATGAGCAGTTCTTC. This translates into CASSLRSYRVDEQFF.

This clone was counted only a few times. The chain is built from TRBV7-3 and TRBJ2-2; D remains ambiguous. The CDR3 has 13 residues. Germline loops: CDR1 SGHTA, CDR2 FQGTGA. Trimming left V 1 base short and J 4 bases short, with 4 bases between. The CDR3 DNA reads as TGTGCCAGCAGCTTAAGCGGCACCGGGGAGCTGTTTTTT. It is translated as CASSLSGTGELFF.

The chain has TRBV19 and TRBJ2-4; no clear D. The CDR3 totals 15 residues. V lost 7 bases and J 9 bases, leaving 22 bases between the germline ends. Germline assignment: CDR1 LNHDA and CDR2 SQIVND (reference sequence). CDR3 region: CASMEDSGPKSIQYF. The CDR3 region has the DNA TGTGCCAGTATGGAAGACTCCGGTCCTAAGTCCATTCAGTACTTC.

V and J are TRBV5-1 and TRBJ1-2, with TRBD1 identical over 7 bases. The germline V gene encodes CDR1 SGHRS and CDR2 YFSETQ. The length of the CDR3 is 12 residues. V trimming: 3 bases; J trimming: 9 bases; junction bases outside the gene matches: 5. In DNA form, the CDR3 reads TGCGCCAGCAGCTCCACAGGGGCCAGCTACACCTTC. Translation gives CASSSTGASYTF.

This clone was seen only once. The chain uses TRBV28 and TRBJ1-4; D remains ambiguous. CDR3 length: 12 amino acids. Germline V gene lookup returns CDR1 MDHEN and CDR2 SYDVKM. With 8 bases removed from V and 4 bases from J, the gap between germline ends came to 8 bases. CDR3: CASSISNEKLFF. The CDR3 coding sequence is TGTGCCAGCTCGATCAGTAATGAAAAACTGTTTTTT.

The CDR3 bases are TGTGCCAGCAGCTTGGCAGGGGGTTATGGCTACACCTTC. This codes for CASSLAGGYGYTF. The rearrangement joins TRBV11-3 to TRBJ1-2, with 7 bases aligning to TRBD1. The germline V gene has CDR1 SGHNT and CDR2 YENEEA. Trimming removed 3 bases from V and 5 bases from J; junction bases left unmatched: 3. CDR3 size: 13 residues.

On this clone itself: Other nucleotide sequences in the sample specify the same CDR3. The chain is built from TRBV18 and TRBJ2-5; 8 nucleotides line up with TRBD1. This CDR3 contains 15 residues. The ends lost 3 bases at V and 5 bases at J; junction bases unmatched: 8. Germline V gene lookup returns CDR1 KGHSH and CDR2 LQKENI. CDR3 sequence: CASSPSGQGWETQYF. CDR3 nucleotides: TGTGCCAGCTCACCCTCAGGACAGGGATGGGAGACCCAGTACTTC. Full variable domain (outside the CDR3, taken from reference TRBV18 and TRBJ2-5): NAGVMQNPRHLVRRRGQEARLRCSPMKGHSHVYWYRQLPEEGLKFMVYLQKENIIDESGMPKERFSAEFPKEGPSILRIQQVVRGDSAAYFCASSPSGQGWETQYFGPGTRLLVL.

The CDR3 nucleotides are TGTGCCAGCAGGGAAACCGACAGGGGGGCCAATCAGCCCCAGCATTTT. As protein: CASRETDRGANQPQHF. This chain joins TRBV6-6 and TRBJ1-5, with 9 nucleotides matching TRBD1. CDR3 length: 16 residues. V was pared by 6 bases and J by 3 bases, with 9 bases of the junction left unmatched. Germline-derived CDR1 and CDR2 are MNHNY and SVGAGI (reference sequence).

The gene calls are TRBV29-1 and TRBJ2-7, with 7 bases matching TRBD1. The CDR3 is made up of 13 amino acids. Germline CDR1 is SQVTM and CDR2 is ANQGSEA. The V segment lost 6 bases and the J segment 2 bases; nucleotides outside the gene matches: 7. The CDR3 sequence is CSVVQGPAYEQYF. The CDR3 DNA reads TGCAGCGTCGTACAGGGGCCCGCCTACGAGCAGTACTTC.

As concerns this clone: One end of the junction is discordant with germline, which a read error may explain. The rearrangement links TRBV3-1 (or the pseudogene TRBV3-2) to TRBJ1-6; D possibly corresponds to TRBD1 (5 bases). The CDR3 spans 15 residues. Germline CDR1 LGHDT, CDR2 YNNKEL (reference sequence). The CDR3 spells CASSQREGNNSSLHF. The CDR3 DNA follows: TGTGCCAGCAGCCAACGGGAGGGGAATAATTCATCCCTCCACTTT.

This clone was seen only once. The chain carries TRBV11-2 and TRBJ2-7; 8 bases fit TRBD1. V shed 1 base, J shed 6 bases, and the junction held 8 bases outside the gene matches. The CDR3 is 15 residues long. CDR1 is SGHAT, CDR2 FQNNGV, per germline. CDR3 in amino acids: CASSLVSGGEGEQYF. The CDR3 nucleotides read TGTGCCAGCAGCTTAGTTTCAGGGGGCGAGGGCGAGCAGTACTTC.

The genes are TRBV18 and TRBJ1-4; TRBD1 matches at 9 bases. Germline CDR1 KGHSH, CDR2 LQKENI. This CDR3 is 15 amino acids long. V lost 0 bases, J lost 8 bases, and 4 bases stayed unmatched. CDR3 bases: TGTGCCAGCTCACCACCGGGACAGGGTCGGGAAAAACTGTTTTTT. Its protein product is CASSPPGQGREKLFF.

The chain employs TRBV6-5 and TRBJ1-2; D is ambiguous. Germline CDR1 and CDR2: MNHEY and SVGAGI. The V end lost 0 bases, the J end lost 7 bases, and 15 bases lay between the germline ends. The CDR3 runs 15 residues. The CDR3 protein is CASSYSRTREAGYTF. DNA of the CDR3: TGTGCCAGCAGTTACTCTCGCACTAGGGAGGCTGGCTACACCTTC.

The chain uses TRBV7-6 and TRBJ2-7; the D is unclear. The germline V and J ends were trimmed by 5 bases and 7 bases, with 12 bases remaining between them. The CDR3 contains 12 residues. CDR1 and CDR2 from the germline V gene are SGHVS and FNYEAQ. Here the CDR3 reads CASSKPYEEQYF. The CDR3 nucleotides are TGTGCCAGCAGCAAGCCGTACGAGGAGCAGTACTTC. Drawing the rest from reference TRBV7-6 and TRBJ2-7, the complete variable domain is GAGVSQSPRYKVTKRGQDVALRCDPISGHVSLYWYRQALGQGPEFLTYFNYEAQQDKSGLPNDRFSAERPEGSISTLTIQRTEQRDSAMYRCASSKPYEEQYFGPGTRLTVT.

V is TRBV15 and J is TRBJ2-1; 11 bases agree with TRBD2. Germline trimming cut 0 bases from V and 10 bases from J; bases unmatched to any gene: 5. This CDR3 spans 15 amino acids. Germline V gene sequence: CDR1 LNHNV, CDR2 YYDKDF (reference sequence). CDR3 DNA sequence: TGTGCCACCAGCAGAGATAAGCTAGCGGGAGGAGAGCAGTTCTTC. It translates to CATSRDKLAGGEQFF.

The chain recombines TRBV11-2 with TRBJ2-7, with 8 bases identical to TRBD2. The V gene's germline CDR1 is SGHAT and CDR2 FQNNGV. This CDR3 has 12 amino acids. The V and J ends lost 11 bases and 6 bases, in that order; junction bases with no gene match: 9. In DNA form, the CDR3 reads TGTGCCGTCGGACTAGCCGGGAGCGAGCAGTACTTC. It yields the protein CAVGLAGSEQYF.